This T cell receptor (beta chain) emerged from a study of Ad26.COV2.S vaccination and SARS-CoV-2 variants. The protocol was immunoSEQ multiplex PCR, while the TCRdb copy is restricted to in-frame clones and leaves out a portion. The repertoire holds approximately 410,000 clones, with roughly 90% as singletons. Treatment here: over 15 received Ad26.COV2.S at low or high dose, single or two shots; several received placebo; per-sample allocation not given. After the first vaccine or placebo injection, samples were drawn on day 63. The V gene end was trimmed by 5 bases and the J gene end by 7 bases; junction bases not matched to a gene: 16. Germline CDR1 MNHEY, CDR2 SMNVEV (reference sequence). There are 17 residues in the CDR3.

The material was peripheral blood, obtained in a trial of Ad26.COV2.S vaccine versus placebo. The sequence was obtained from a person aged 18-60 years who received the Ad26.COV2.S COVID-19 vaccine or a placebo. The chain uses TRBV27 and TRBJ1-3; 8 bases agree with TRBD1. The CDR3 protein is CASSPRLGTGGGNTIYF. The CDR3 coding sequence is TGTGCCAGCAGTCCCCGATTAGGGACAGGAGGTGGGAACACCATATATTTT.